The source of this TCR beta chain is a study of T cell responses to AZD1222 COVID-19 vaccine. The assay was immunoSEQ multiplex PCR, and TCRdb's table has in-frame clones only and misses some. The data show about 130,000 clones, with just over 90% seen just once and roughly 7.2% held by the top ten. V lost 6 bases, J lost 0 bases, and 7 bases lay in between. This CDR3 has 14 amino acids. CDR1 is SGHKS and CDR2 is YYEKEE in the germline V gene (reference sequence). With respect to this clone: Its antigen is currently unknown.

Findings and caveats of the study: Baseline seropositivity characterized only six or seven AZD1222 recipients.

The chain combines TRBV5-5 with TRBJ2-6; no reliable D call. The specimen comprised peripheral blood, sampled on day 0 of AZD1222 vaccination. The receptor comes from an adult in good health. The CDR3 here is CASTSGSGANVLTF. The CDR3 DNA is TGTGCCAGCACCTCCGGCTCTGGGGCCAACGTCCTGACTTTC.